Following are 27 T cell receptor beta chains from one sample sequenced in a study of cytomegalovirus exposure and HLA in healthy donors. The PCR contained 60 Vbeta and 13 Jbeta primers. Libraries were prepared by immunoSEQ multiplex PCR; TCRdb keeps only in-frame clonotypes and omits some of them. The table gives about 70,000 clones; the top ten clones make up 2.4% of it. The specimen sequenced was PBMCs. The receptors stem from a female donor in good health and CMV-seropositive.

This chain uses TRBV7-2 with TRBJ2-2, with TRBD2 matching 9 bases. The CDR3 has 17 residues. Trimming cost V 3 bases and J 0 bases; bases outside gene matches: 5. The germline CDR1 and CDR2 sequences are SGHTA and FQGNSA. The CDR3: CASSFSGSTTNTGELFF. The CDR3, as DNA: TGTGCCAGCAGCTTTAGCGGGAGTACCACGAACACCGGGGAGCTGTTTTTT.

CDR3 coding DNA: TGCGCCAGCAGCCAGGAGCTAGCGGGAGGGCCTGATGAGCAGTTCTTC. The encoded protein is CASSQELAGGPDEQFF. This chain uses TRBV4-3 with TRBJ2-1, with 12 nucleotides matching TRBD2. Germline trimming cut 3 bases from V and 8 bases from J; bases unmatched to any gene: 8. The germline gives CDR1 LGHNA, CDR2 YSLEER. The CDR3 extends over 16 amino acids.

The genes are TRBV5-1 and TRBJ2-7, with TRBD1 identical over 9 bases. V was clipped by 3 bases and J by 4 bases; unmatched bases: 8. The length of the CDR3 is 15 residues. Germline values: CDR1 SGHRS, CDR2 YFSETQ. The CDR3 DNA reads as TGCGCCAGCAGCTCTTCCGGGACAGGGCGATACGAGCAGTACTTC. Translated, it gives CASSSSGTGRYEQYF.

V is TRBV19 and J is TRBJ2-7; 11 bases agree with TRBD2. V lost 2 bases, J lost 3 bases, and 3 bases stayed unmatched. The CDR3 extends over 15 amino acids. CDR1 LNHDA and CDR2 SQIVND come from the germline V gene (reference sequence). The CDR3 sequence is CASSILAGGDYEQYF. CDR3 coding DNA: TGTGCCAGTAGTATACTAGCGGGAGGAGACTACGAGCAGTACTTC.

V is TRBV14 and J is TRBJ1-2; D is unclear. The germline V gene encodes CDR1 SGHDN and CDR2 FVKESK. V was trimmed by 2 bases and J by 1 base, leaving 11 bases between them. The CDR3 has 15 amino acids. The CDR3 sequence is CASSQRPRDNYGYTF. The DNA of the CDR3 is TGTGCCAGCAGCCAACGCCCGAGGGATAACTATGGCTACACCTTC.

J is TRBJ2-3 and V is TRBV10-1, with 13 bases aligning to TRBD2. The CDR3 totals 15 residues. CDR1 and CDR2 from the germline V gene are WNHNN and SYGVQD (reference sequence). Unmatched junction bases numbered 11, after V lost 10 bases and J lost 7 bases. CDR3 DNA: TGCGCCACCGTAGAACTAGCGGGGGGGCAGTATACGCAGTATTTT. Translated: CATVELAGGQYTQYF.

The chain uses TRBV11-2 and TRBJ2-2, with 11 positions matching TRBD2. Germline assignment: CDR1 SGHAT and CDR2 FQNNGV. CDR3 length equals 18 residues. V dropped 1 base and J dropped 1; count of bases not matched to a gene: 5. CDR3 sequence: CASSLGRTSGLNTGELFF. In DNA, the CDR3 is TGTGCCAGCAGCTTAGGTCGGACTAGCGGGTTGAACACCGGGGAGCTGTTTTTT.

This chain joins TRBV9 and TRBJ2-1; 7 bases are a match to TRBD2. The CDR3 loop spans 14 amino acids. Unmatched junction bases numbered 5, after V lost 1 base and J lost 7 bases. The germline CDR1 and CDR2 sequences are SGDLS and YYNGEE. The CDR3 loop is CASSVWGGENEQFF. The DNA of the CDR3 is TGTGCCAGCAGCGTATGGGGGGGGGAGAATGAGCAGTTCTTC.

This chain uses TRBV6-4 with TRBJ2-3; 14 nucleotides agree with TRBD2. Germline lookup yields CDR1 MRHNA and CDR2 SNTAGT. The CDR3 loop spans 17 amino acids. The V segment lost 2 bases and the J segment 0 bases; nucleotides outside the gene matches: 1. The chain's CDR3 is CASSDGTSGGSTDTQYF. CDR3 bases: TGTGCCAGCAGTGACGGGACTAGCGGGGGTAGCACAGATACGCAGTATTTT.

V gene TRBV6-5 combines with J gene TRBJ1-1; no firm D call. Trimming took 2 bases from V and 0 from J, leaving 10 bases between them. In germline, CDR1 is MNHEY, CDR2 SVGAGI. The CDR3 consists of 15 residues. For the CDR3, the DNA is TGTGCCAGCAGTTACAAGGCGGATATGAACACTGAAGCTTTCTTT. Translated: CASSYKADMNTEAFF.

The V and J genes are TRBV15 and TRBJ1-2; 11 bases align to TRBD1. The trim removed 1 base at V and 6 bases at J, leaving 1 base unmatched. Per the germline V gene, CDR1 is LNHNV and CDR2 is YYDKDF (reference sequence). This CDR3 spans 14 amino acids. This chain's CDR3 is CATSRVGQGDGYTF. The CDR3, as DNA: TGTGCCACCAGCAGAGTGGGACAGGGGGATGGCTACACCTTC.

The rearrangement links TRBV30 to TRBJ1-2; possible D gene TRBD1, 5 bases. From germline, CDR1 is GTSNPN and CDR2 SVGIG (reference sequence). This CDR3 spans 13 amino acids. Trimming cost V 0 bases and J 7 bases, with 12 bases left between them. The CDR3 DNA is TGTGCCTGGAGTGTACTGGGGAGGGGTGGCTACACCTTC. Translation: CAWSVLGRGGYTF.

Turning to this clone: Sequence at one end of the junction differs from germline and may be a read error. At the DNA level, this CDR3 is encoded by other sequences in the same sample as well. V usage is TRBV4-3 and J usage is TRBJ1-6; 7 positions agree with TRBD1. Germline-derived CDR1 and CDR2 are LGHNA and YSLEER. The CDR3 has 17 residues. CDR3 sequence (DNA): TGCGCCAGCAGCCAAGACCAAGGGACAGACAATAATTCACCCCTACACTTT. Its protein product is CASSQDQGTDNNSPLHF.

The rearrangement links TRBV19 to TRBJ1-2; 7 bases are shared with TRBD1. Trimming at V came to 5 bases and at J to 6 bases, leaving 3 bases not matched to a gene. Germline assignment: CDR1 LNHDA and CDR2 SQIVND (reference sequence). The CDR3 extends over 12 amino acids. The CDR3 region is CASSQTGNGYTF. The CDR3 DNA follows: TGTGCCAGTAGTCAGACAGGGAATGGCTACACCTTC.

This chain's CDR3 is CATGTGGDEQYF. The CDR3 DNA sequence: TGTGCCACAGGCACAGGGGGGGACGAGCAGTACTTC. This chain joins TRBV19 and TRBJ2-7; D perhaps matches TRBD1 (8 bases). Per the germline V gene, CDR1 is LNHDA and CDR2 is SQIVND (reference sequence). V was shortened by 10 bases and J by 5 bases, with 15 bases between the two germline ends. The CDR3 is 12 residues long.

The chain carries TRBV18 and TRBJ1-1; 8 bases map to TRBD1. The germline V gene has CDR1 KGHSH and CDR2 LQKENI. The junction had 14 bases not matched to a gene; V was cut back by 4 bases and J by 7 bases. The CDR3 extends over 16 amino acids. For the CDR3, the DNA is TGTGCCAGCTCACTAACACCCGGGACAGGTGCAATTGAAGCTTTCTTT. Translation gives CASSLTPGTGAIEAFF. Together with reference TRBV18 and TRBJ1-1, the CDR3 gives the full variable domain: NAGVMQNPRHLVRRRGQEARLRCSPMKGHSHVYWYRQLPEEGLKFMVYLQKENIIDESGMPKERFSAEFPKEGPSILRIQQVVRGDSAAYFCASSLTPGTGAIEAFFGQGTRLTVV.

The chain joins TRBV29-1 to TRBJ2-2, with TRBD2 as a possible D gene (6 bases). CDR1 and CDR2 (germline): SQVTM, ANQGSEA. The ends were cut back, 6 bases at V and 12 bases at J, with 14 bases in the middle. The CDR3 totals 11 residues. Here the CDR3 reads CSVPGGAQLFF. The DNA of the CDR3 is TGCAGCGTCCCGGGCGGGGCGCAGCTGTTTTTT.

V gene TRBV29-1 combines with J gene TRBJ1-2, with D unresolved. Trimming shortened V by 2 bases and J by 3 bases, and 13 bases separated the two germline ends. Germline V lookup: CDR1 SQVTM, CDR2 ANQGSEA. This CDR3 region has 14 residues. The CDR3 reads CSVEWFNSYYGYTF. The CDR3 DNA reads as TGCAGCGTTGAATGGTTCAACTCCTACTATGGCTACACCTTC.

This chain connects TRBV30 to TRBJ1-1; D gene unclear. The CDR3 has 12 amino acids. V lost 4 bases and J 1 base, leaving 7 bases between the germline ends. The germline CDR1 and CDR2 sequences are GTSNPN and SVGIG (reference sequence). CDR3: CAWTRGNTEAFF. Here the CDR3 DNA reads TGTGCCTGGACCCGGGGGAACACTGAAGCTTTCTTT.

The chain joins TRBV18 to TRBJ1-2; 10 bases match TRBD1. CDR3 length: 14 amino acids. V lost 0 bases, J lost 8 bases, and 3 bases stayed unmatched. Germline loops: CDR1 KGHSH, CDR2 LQKENI. In DNA, the CDR3 is TGTGCCAGCTCACCACCGGGACAGGGGTCCGGCTACACCTTC. Encoded protein: CASSPPGQGSGYTF.

The V gene is TRBV28, the J gene TRBJ2-7; 10 bases agree with TRBD1. V lost 9 bases, J lost 1 base, and 6 bases stayed unmatched. Germline loops: CDR1 MDHEN, CDR2 SYDVKM. The CDR3 spans 14 residues. The CDR3 DNA reads as TGTGCCAGTCTCCGGGACAGGGGATCCTACGAGCAGTACTTC. This gives the protein CASLRDRGSYEQYF.

The chain has TRBV4-3 and TRBJ1-2; D ambiguous. The V gene lost 1 base and the J gene lost 3 bases, with 12 bases spanning the gap. CDR3 size: 15 residues. CDR1 is LGHNA and CDR2 is YSLEER in the germline V gene. The CDR3 here is CASSQGDGIDYGYTF. For the CDR3, the DNA is TGCGCCAGCAGCCAAGGTGACGGGATCGACTATGGCTACACCTTC.

The chain uses TRBV29-1 and TRBJ2-7; 11 positions match TRBD2. This CDR3 region has 12 residues. Germline CDR1 is SQVTM and CDR2 is ANQGSEA. J lost 4 bases, V lost 6 bases, and 2 bases had no gene match. The CDR3 nucleotides are TGCAGCGTCGGGACTAGCGGATACGAGCAGTACTTC. Translating gives CSVGTSGYEQYF.

The chain has TRBV2 and TRBJ2-7; 10 nucleotides agree with TRBD2. The CDR3 contains 14 residues. The trim removed 7 bases at V and 6 bases at J, leaving 9 bases unmatched. Germline CDR1 is SNHLY and CDR2 is FYNNEI. CDR3 region: CASKGQREGREQYF. In DNA, the CDR3 is TGTGCCAGCAAAGGGCAGCGGGAGGGCCGCGAGCAGTACTTC.

The V gene is TRBV4-3, the J gene TRBJ2-1, with 9 nucleotides matching TRBD2. Germline values: CDR1 LGHNA, CDR2 YSLEER. Trimming removed 1 base from V and 8 bases from J; junction bases left unmatched: 9. There are 16 residues in the CDR3. The CDR3 loop reads CASSQGTGGGADEQFF. In DNA, the CDR3 is TGCGCCAGCAGCCAAGGAACTGGCGGGGGGGCGGATGAGCAGTTCTTC.

The rearrangement joins TRBV7-2 to TRBJ1-1; the D gene is possibly TRBD1 (6 bases). V lost 6 bases, J lost 3 bases, and 14 bases lay in between. Germline V gene data show CDR1 as SGHTA and CDR2 as FQGNSA. This CDR3 is built from 14 residues. This chain's CDR3 is CASRTGTRDTEAFF. The DNA for the CDR3 is TGTGCCAGCAGAACCGGGACAAGAGACACTGAAGCTTTCTTT.

V and J are TRBV29-1 and TRBJ1-1, with 7 bases aligning to TRBD1. This CDR3 is built from 15 residues. The ends lost 3 bases at V and 3 bases at J; junction bases unmatched: 10. Germline-derived CDR1 and CDR2 are SQVTM and ANQGSEA. CDR3 nucleotides: TGCAGCGTTGAGGTGACCGGGACAGCGGACACTGAAGCTTTCTTT. The encoded protein is CSVEVTGTADTEAFF.